This T cell receptor beta chain was captured in a study of low-dose radiotherapy and immunotherapy resistance in tumors. Study-wide context: The study gave patients oral aspirin 300 mg daily for four cycles from cycle 1 day 1.

Primers targeting TRAV and TRBV primed first-strand cDNA, covering alpha and beta chains. The authors amplified TCRs for roughly 20 PCR cycles with a constant-region primer and a V-primer adapter. mRNA, after isolation, was amplified by in vitro transcription. TCRdb fed the reads into MiXCR, producing one record per CDR3 protein. The sample records about 9,200 distinct CDR3 sequences, roughly 42% being singletons. The CDR3 has 12 amino acids. In germline, CDR1 is SGHTA, CDR2 FQGNSA. Deletions cut 5 bases from V and 10 bases from J, with 12 bases between. The donors' regimen was nivolumab, ipilimumab, aspirin, low-dose cyclophosphamide and low-dose radiotherapy.

The genes are TRBV7-2 and TRBJ1-5; D gene uncertain. The source of this sequence is a human donor with advanced metastatic prostate, ovarian, gallbladder or colorectal cancer (not recorded which). This table probably holds off-target reads from a library built for another chain. The CDR3 loop is CASSPVGGPQHF. The CDR3 region has the DNA TGTGCCAGCAGCCCCGTAGGTGGACCCCAGCATTTT.